This TCR beta chain was recorded in a study of T cell responses to AZD1222 COVID-19 vaccine (dated by TCRdb to the early 2020s). Notes on the research overall: AZD1222 recipients with second doses at about 4 weeks or about 12 weeks were pooled, because spike-specific TCR depth and breadth did not differ between schedules. Enrollment into the trials was organized by age into subgroups of 18-55, 56-69 and 70-plus years, and those subgroups contained roughly 140, 27 and 60 TCR-sequenced participants, respectively. TCR sequencing covered 230 to 250 trial participants: 200 to 220 given two doses of AZD1222 and about 26 given two doses of MenACWY control vaccine.

Per the publication, the time point label means: baseline before first vaccination. Samples from vaccinated people were obtained from the UK trials COV001 and COV002, which included a single-blind randomized controlled phase 2/3 trial of AZD1222 (ChAdOx1 nCoV-19) in healthy adults. For TCRbeta chain sequencing, PBMC samples from trial participants were taken at day 0 and at day 28 after the second dose. CDR1 and CDR2, looked up from the germline V gene, are SGHTA and FQGNSA. The CDR3, from cysteine to phenylalanine, totals 11 residues. Solely the CDR3 DNA is kept, with 33 bases framed from the first base. The germline ends are 9 bases apart after V is trimmed by 6 bases and J by 9 bases. Study-wide conclusions, independent of this receptor: Reportedly, almost half of the unique spike-specific TCRs recognized epitopes lying outside the regions that are mutated in the B.1.351 and B.1.1.7 variants. CD4 TCRs associated with the vaccine covered the entire spike protein, and the dominant responses were in regions 160-218 and 743-854. Participants were mostly white British, with more females than males. The authors suggested clonal diversity may have been underestimated. Conclusions about previously exposed vaccinees are limited, since just 6 or 7 AZD1222 recipients were seropositive for SARS-CoV-2 at baseline. Because no samples from the day 14 peak response were available, repertoires could be characterized only after the peak T cell response. After two AZD1222 doses, spike-specific TCR breadth and depth were significantly higher than at day 0 and than in MenACWY recipients. In the small 56-69-year group, the increase in depth fell short of significance, most likely because of low power.

The CDR3 regions of human TCRbeta chains were subjected to immunosequencing. In the authors' own workflow: Repertoire TCRs were checked for matches against a reference library of SARS-CoV-2-specific TCRs that had been generated using the MIRA antigen-specificity platform. Breadth meant the fraction of unique TCRs that were SARS-CoV-2-associated, whereas depth meant the fraction of total T cells that were SARS-CoV-2-associated. Each spike-specific TCR was assigned to its reactive spike region and to a CD4 or CD8 class using the MIRA data. Log10-transformed breadth and depth values were compared by one-way ANOVA with Sidak's multiple comparisons tests. In its TCRdb copy, this immuneACCESS table keeps in-frame sequences only and misses some clones. Where compared with another copy, unresolved V genes explain less than half of these, and the others have no known cause. Clonal size and the V and J genes are those of that table, whereas D and trimming came from the DNA. For this sample there are fewer than 130,000 clones; about 81% appear just once. Around 4.6% of the sample is in the top ten clones.

A note on this clone: Its cognate antigen has yet to be identified. It has no much larger one-base neighbor in the sample; base qualities were not kept.

The sample consisted of peripheral blood, taken on day 0 of AZD1222 vaccination. This TCR came from an adult in good health. The V and J genes are TRBV7-2 and TRBJ2-1; the D gene cannot be resolved reliably. The CDR3 is CASSYQFEQFF. The bases are TGTGCCAGCAGTTACCAATTTGAGCAGTTCTTC.